One sample yielded the 16 T cell receptor beta chains listed below, sequenced in a study of blood T cells in healthy people across ages. A second PCR, run for roughly 6 to 11 cycles, used a sample-barcoded 5' primer plus a J-beta primer mix. TCRdb re-derived calls from the 5' RACE reads in MiXCR, one entry per CDR3 protein. The data show 800,000 to 950,000 distinct CDR3 sequences, roughly 50% seen once. Sequenced input: blood. The source of these receptors is a man aged 25-45 years in good health.

This chain uses TRBV7-2 with TRBJ1-3, with a tentative D call TRBD1 (5 bases). Germline values: CDR1 SGHTA, CDR2 FQGNSA. Trimming took off 5 bases at V and 2 bases at J, with 16 bases between the two ends. CDR3 length equals 16 residues. The CDR3 here is CASSLQTDKAGNTIYF. The CDR3, as DNA: TGTGCCAGCAGCCTACAGACGGACAAAGCTGGAAACACCATATATTTT.

The gene calls are TRBV28 and TRBJ2-7; possible D gene TRBD1, 6 bases. Trimming took 7 bases from V and 4 from J, leaving 14 bases between them. The CDR3 is 13 residues long. Germline V lookup: CDR1 MDHEN, CDR2 SYDVKM. The CDR3 reads CASNLDRTYEQYF. The CDR3 nucleotides are TGTGCCAGCAATCTCGACAGGACATACGAGCAGTACTTC. The whole variable domain, filled in from reference TRBV28 and TRBJ2-7, reads DVKVTQSSRYLVKRTGEKVFLECVQDMDHENMFWYRQDPGLGLRLIYFSYDVKMKEKGDIPEGYSVSREKKERFSLILESASTNQTSMYLCASNLDRTYEQYFGPGTRLTVT.

The chain couples TRBV3-1 to TRBJ1-6, with D unclear. Germline CDR1 LGHDT, CDR2 YNNKEL (reference sequence). CDR3 length equals 15 residues. V gave up 4 bases and J gave up 2 bases, with 9 bases separating them. Here the CDR3 DNA reads TGTGCCAGCAGCCCATGGACGGCCTATAATTCACCCCTCCACTTT. Encoded protein: CASSPWTAYNSPLHF.

This clonotype showed up many times. This chain uses TRBV7-9 with TRBJ2-7; D is ambiguous. V lost 2 bases and J 2 bases, leaving 13 bases between the germline ends. Germline V gene lookup returns CDR1 SEHNR and CDR2 FQNEAQ (reference sequence). This CDR3 region has 15 residues. As DNA, the CDR3 is TGTGCCAGCAGCTTATCAGGTTTAATCGCCTACGAGCAGTACTTC. Protein: CASSLSGLIAYEQYF.

As regards this clonotype: The junction shows a germline mismatch at one end, possibly a read error. The chain employs TRBV5-1 and TRBJ2-1; maybe TRBD2 (5 bases). CDR3 length: 16 residues. Germline assignment: CDR1 SGHRS and CDR2 YFSETQ. CDR3 bases: TGCGTCAGCAGCCTCTACTCGGACTTAACCACGAATGAGCAGTTCTTC. Translated, it gives CVSSLYSDLTTNEQFF.

This chain links TRBV29-1 with TRBJ2-7, with D maybe TRBD1 (7 bases). The J call is doubtful: the DNA matches TRBJ2-5 better. From germline, CDR1 is SQVTM and CDR2 ANQGSEA. The CDR3 has 12 amino acids. The CDR3 loop is CSVIPGGETQYF. In nucleotides, the CDR3 is TGCAGCGTGATACCAGGGGGGGAGACCCAGTACTTC.

This clonotype was detected only a few times. The chain carries TRBV20-1 and TRBJ1-2; 9 nucleotides agree with TRBD1. Germline-derived CDR1 and CDR2 are DFQATT and SNEGSKA (reference sequence). The CDR3 is 13 amino acids. After removal of 6 bases from V and 7 bases from J, the junction contained 9 bases not matched to a gene. The CDR3 reads CSAQSDRGGGYTF. In DNA, the CDR3 is TGCAGTGCCCAATCGGACAGGGGAGGTGGCTACACCTTC.

This clonotype occurred a few times. This chain uses TRBV5-1 with TRBJ1-5; tentative D call: TRBD1 (6 bases). V was trimmed by 2 bases and J by 4 bases, leaving 10 bases between them. The CDR3 loop spans 14 amino acids. CDR1 and CDR2 from the germline V gene are SGHRS and YFSETQ. The CDR3 coding sequence is TGCGCCAGCAGCTTCGGACAGCCAAATCAGCCCCAGCATTTT. It encodes CASSFGQPNQPQHF.

This clonotype appeared a few times. This chain connects TRBV5-6 to TRBJ2-7; 7 positions match TRBD1. The CDR3 is 16 amino acids. Germline-derived CDR1 and CDR2 are SGHDT and YYEEEE. V lost 2 bases, J lost 5 bases, and 13 bases stayed unmatched. The CDR3, as DNA: TGTGCCAGCAGCTTCGGTTTAGGGCAGGGGGTCAACGAGCAGTACTTC. It codes for CASSFGLGQGVNEQYF.

J is TRBJ2-7 and V is TRBV5-5; 7 bases are a match to TRBD1. The CDR3 has 17 amino acids. Germline V gives CDR1 SGHKS, CDR2 YYEKEE (reference sequence). Trimming removed 0 bases from V and 2 bases from J; junction bases left unmatched: 11. The CDR3, as DNA: TGTGCCAGCAGCTTGGCTTTGTCACAGGGGCCAACCTACGAGCAGTACTTC. Protein sequence: CASSLALSQGPTYEQYF. The full variable domain, completed using reference TRBV5-5 and TRBJ2-7, is DAGVTQSPTHLIKTRGQQVTLRCSPISGHKSVSWYQQVLGQGPQFIFQYYEKEERGRGNFPDRFSARQFPNYSSELNVNALLLGDSALYLCASSLALSQGPTYEQYFGPGTRLTVT.

In this sample, this clonotype turned up a few times. The V and J genes are TRBV24-1 and TRBJ2-1, with 7 bases fitting TRBD1. Germline CDR1 reads KGHDR; CDR2 reads SFDVKD. The CDR3 has 14 residues. V trimming: 4 bases; J trimming: 8 bases; junction bases outside the gene matches: 7. CDR3 sequence: CATSERGRVDEQFF. CDR3 bases: TGTGCCACCAGTGAAAGGGGGCGTGTTGATGAGCAGTTCTTC.

This clonotype occurred many times. V is TRBV29-1 and J is TRBJ2-7, with D unresolved. Looked up from germline, CDR1 is SQVTM and CDR2 is ANQGSEA. The V and J ends lost 0 bases and 1 base respectively, with 13 bases between them. This CDR3 is 15 amino acids long. CDR3 DNA: TGCAGCGTTGAAGAGGAGCAGGAAACTTCCTACGAGCAGTACTTC. Its protein is CSVEEEQETSYEQYF.

This sequence joins TRBV20-1 and TRBJ2-5, with a tentative D call TRBD2 (5 bases). V lost 2 bases and J 3 bases, leaving 16 bases between the germline ends. Germline values: CDR1 DFQATT, CDR2 SNEGSKA (reference sequence). CDR3 length: 15 residues. The CDR3 region is CSARLPSGLKETQYF. The CDR3 DNA sequence: TGCAGTGCTAGACTCCCCAGCGGCCTCAAAGAGACCCAGTACTTC.

This clonotype was seen a handful of times. The chain carries TRBV6-1 and TRBJ1-4, with D possibly being TRBD1 (6 bases). CDR1 and CDR2 from the germline V gene are MNHNS and SASEGT. This CDR3 spans 14 amino acids. V was cut by 5 bases and J by 10 bases, with 17 bases left in between. CDR3 loop: CASSWDTYDGKLFF. In DNA, the CDR3 is TGTGCCAGCAGTTGGGACACCTACGACGGAAAACTGTTTTTT.

The chain couples TRBV29-1 to TRBJ1-1; 8 positions agree with TRBD1. With V trimmed by 4 bases and J by 3 bases, 13 bases remained unmatched. Germline V CDR1 and CDR2: SQVTM, ANQGSEA. The CDR3 runs 16 residues. The CDR3 bases are TGCAGCGTTGTAGGACAGGGAAAAAAAATGTACACTGAAGCTTTCTTT. This sequence encodes CSVVGQGKKMYTEAFF. Looking up the rest from reference TRBV29-1 and TRBJ1-1 gives the full variable domain: SAVISQKPSRDICQRGTSLTIQCQVDSQVTMMFWYRQQPGQSLTLIATANQGSEATYESGFVIDKFPISRPNLTFSTLTVSNMSPEDSSIYLCSVVGQGKKMYTEAFFGQGTRLTVV.

This clonotype was counted a few times. The genes are TRBV3-1 and TRBJ2-3; no clear D gene. The CDR3 is made up of 15 amino acids. The V and J ends lost 2 bases and 3 bases respectively, with 12 bases between them. Germline V gene sequence: CDR1 LGHDT, CDR2 YNNKEL (reference sequence). As DNA, the CDR3 is TGTGCCAGCAGCCAAAGCCCCTTCCCGACAGATACGCAGTATTTT. As protein: CASSQSPFPTDTQYF.